The T cell receptor (beta chain) under discussion was sequenced for a study of patients and donors after allogeneic stem cell transplantation. The CDR3 is made up of 14 amino acids. Germline CDR1 reads DFQATT; CDR2 reads SNEGSKA (reference sequence). The junction had 11 bases not matched to a gene; V was cut back by 3 bases and J by 6 bases. TCRdb recomputed calls from the RT-PCR reads with MiXCR, one row per CDR3 protein. Found here are about 960,000 distinct CDR3 sequences, roughly 18% of them singletons; the top ten hold 6%. The sequenced material came from blood, either unsorted or a sorted T cell fraction (not recorded which). This receptor was identified in a human donor who was either an allogeneic HSCT recipient or a stem cell or donor lymphocyte infusion donor (not recorded which). It is not recorded whose cells these are; they may come from a transplant donor. This chain joins TRBV20-1 and TRBJ2-7; TRBD2 matches 7 bases. The CDR3 coding sequence is TGCAGTGCTAGTGGGACGGCGGGGGTGAGCGAGCAGTACTTC. Translating it yields CSASGTAGVSEQYF.